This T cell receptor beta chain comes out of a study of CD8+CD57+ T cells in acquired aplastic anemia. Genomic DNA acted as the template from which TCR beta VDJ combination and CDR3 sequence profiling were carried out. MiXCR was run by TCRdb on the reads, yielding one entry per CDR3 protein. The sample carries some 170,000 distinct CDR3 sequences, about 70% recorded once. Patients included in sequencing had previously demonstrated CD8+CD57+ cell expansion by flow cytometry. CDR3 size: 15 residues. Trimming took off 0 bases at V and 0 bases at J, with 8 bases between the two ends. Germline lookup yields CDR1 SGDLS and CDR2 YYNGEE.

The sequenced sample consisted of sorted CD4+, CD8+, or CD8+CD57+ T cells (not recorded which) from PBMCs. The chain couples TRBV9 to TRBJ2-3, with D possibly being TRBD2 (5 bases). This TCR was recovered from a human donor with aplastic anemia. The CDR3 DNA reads TGTGCCAGCAGCGTAGGCCTAGCTAGCACAGATACGCAGTATTTT. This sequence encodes CASSVGLASTDTQYF.